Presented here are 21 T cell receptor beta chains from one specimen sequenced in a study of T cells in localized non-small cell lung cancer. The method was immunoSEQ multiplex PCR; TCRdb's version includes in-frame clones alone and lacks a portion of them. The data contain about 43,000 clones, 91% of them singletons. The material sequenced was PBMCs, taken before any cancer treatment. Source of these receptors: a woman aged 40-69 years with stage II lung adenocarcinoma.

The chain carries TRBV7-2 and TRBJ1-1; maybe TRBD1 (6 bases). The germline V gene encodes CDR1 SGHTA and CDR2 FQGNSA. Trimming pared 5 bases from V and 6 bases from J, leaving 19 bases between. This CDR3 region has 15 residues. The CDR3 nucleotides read TGTGCCAGCAGCCAGAATCAGGGGAGAACCGCTGAAGCTTTCTTT. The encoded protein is CASSQNQGRTAEAFF.

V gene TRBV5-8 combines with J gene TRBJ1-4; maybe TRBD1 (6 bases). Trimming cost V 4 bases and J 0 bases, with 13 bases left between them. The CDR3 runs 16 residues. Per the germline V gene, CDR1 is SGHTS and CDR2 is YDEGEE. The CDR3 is CASSPLGQTTNEKLFF. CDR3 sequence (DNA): TGTGCCAGCAGCCCACTGGGACAAACAACTAATGAAAAACTGTTTTTT.

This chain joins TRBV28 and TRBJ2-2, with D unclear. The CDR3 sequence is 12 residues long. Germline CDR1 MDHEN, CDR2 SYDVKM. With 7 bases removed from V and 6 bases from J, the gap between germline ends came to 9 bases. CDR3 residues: CASIRHSGELFF. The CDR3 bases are TGTGCCAGCATCCGACACTCCGGGGAGCTGTTTTTT.

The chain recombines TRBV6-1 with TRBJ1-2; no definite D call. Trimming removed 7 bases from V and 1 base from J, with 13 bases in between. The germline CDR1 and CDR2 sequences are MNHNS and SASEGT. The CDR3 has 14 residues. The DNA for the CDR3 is TGTGCCAGCATCGGCGACACCTATAACTATGGCTACACCTTC. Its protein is CASIGDTYNYGYTF.

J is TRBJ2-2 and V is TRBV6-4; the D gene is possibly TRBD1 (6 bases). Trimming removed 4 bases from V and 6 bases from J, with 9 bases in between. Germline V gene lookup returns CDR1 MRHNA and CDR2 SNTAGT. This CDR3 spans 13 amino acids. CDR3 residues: CASSGNRAGELFF. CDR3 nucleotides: TGTGCCAGCAGTGGCAACAGGGCCGGGGAGCTGTTTTTT.

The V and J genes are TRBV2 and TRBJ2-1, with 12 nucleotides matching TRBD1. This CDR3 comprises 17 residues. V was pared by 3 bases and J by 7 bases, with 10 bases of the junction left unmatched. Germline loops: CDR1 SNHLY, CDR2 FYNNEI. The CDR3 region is CASSDIFGTGGWNEQFF. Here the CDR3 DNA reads TGTGCCAGCAGTGATATTTTCGGGACAGGGGGCTGGAATGAGCAGTTCTTC.

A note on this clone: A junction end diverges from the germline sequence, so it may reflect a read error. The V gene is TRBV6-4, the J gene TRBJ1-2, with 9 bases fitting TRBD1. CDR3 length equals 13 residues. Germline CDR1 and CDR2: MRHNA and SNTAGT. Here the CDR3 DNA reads TGTGCCAGCAGTGTTGAGACAGGGGGACCTCCCTCCTTC. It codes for CASSVETGGPPSF.

The CDR3 nucleotides are TGTGCCAGCAGGGTAGCGGGTATCCTCTACAATGAGCAGTTCTTC. Its translation: CASRVAGILYNEQFF. The J gene is TRBJ2-1, the V gene TRBV2, with 7 bases aligning to TRBD2. The CDR3 length is 15 residues. The V gene end was trimmed by 6 bases and the J gene end by 3 bases; junction bases not matched to a gene: 8. Germline V lookup: CDR1 SNHLY, CDR2 FYNNEI.

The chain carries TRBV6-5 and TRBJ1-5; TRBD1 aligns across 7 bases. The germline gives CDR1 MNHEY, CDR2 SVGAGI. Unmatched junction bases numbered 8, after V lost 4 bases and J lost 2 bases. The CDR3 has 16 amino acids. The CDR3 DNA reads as TGTGCCAGCAGTTTCCGACAGGGACGAGGCAATCAGCCCCAGCATTTT. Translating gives CASSFRQGRGNQPQHF.

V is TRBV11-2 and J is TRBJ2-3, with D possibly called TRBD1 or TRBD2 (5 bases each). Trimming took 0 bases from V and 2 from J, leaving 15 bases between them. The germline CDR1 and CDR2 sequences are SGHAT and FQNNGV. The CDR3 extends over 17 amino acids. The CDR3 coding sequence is TGTGCCAGCAGCTTAGAGCCTTGGGGACGGGACACAGATACGCAGTATTTT. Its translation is CASSLEPWGRDTDTQYF.

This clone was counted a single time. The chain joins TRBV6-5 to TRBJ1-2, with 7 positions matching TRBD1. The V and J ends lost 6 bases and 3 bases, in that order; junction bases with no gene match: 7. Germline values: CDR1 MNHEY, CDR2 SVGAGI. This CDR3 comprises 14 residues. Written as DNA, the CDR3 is TGTGCCAGCAGACCAACAGGGGACTACTATGGCTACACCTTC. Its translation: CASRPTGDYYGYTF.

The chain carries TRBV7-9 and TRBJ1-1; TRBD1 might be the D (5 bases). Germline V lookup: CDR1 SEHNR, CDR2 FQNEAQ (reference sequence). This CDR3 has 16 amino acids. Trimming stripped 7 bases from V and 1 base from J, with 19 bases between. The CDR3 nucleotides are TGTGCCAGCAACCGGGACCTGCGGCTCAGGAACACTGAAGCTTTCTTT. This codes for CASNRDLRLRNTEAFF.

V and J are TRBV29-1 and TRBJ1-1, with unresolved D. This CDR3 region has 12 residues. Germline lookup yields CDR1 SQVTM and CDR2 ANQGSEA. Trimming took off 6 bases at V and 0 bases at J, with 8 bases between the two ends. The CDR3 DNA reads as TGCAGCGTGTCGACGGTGAACACTGAAGCTTTCTTT. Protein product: CSVSTVNTEAFF.

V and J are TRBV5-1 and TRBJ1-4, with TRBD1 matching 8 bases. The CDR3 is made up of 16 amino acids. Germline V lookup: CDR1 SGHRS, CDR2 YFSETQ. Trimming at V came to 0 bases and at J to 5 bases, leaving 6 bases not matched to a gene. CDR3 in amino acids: CASSLEGPGGNEKLFF. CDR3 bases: TGCGCCAGCAGCTTGGAAGGGCCAGGGGGCAATGAAAAACTGTTTTTT.

The CDR3 loop reads CSAPDRAGYGYTF. The CDR3, as DNA: TGCAGCGCCCCGGACAGGGCTGGGTATGGCTACACCTTC. The rearrangement links TRBV29-1 to TRBJ1-2; 8 bases align to TRBD1. The junction had 9 bases not matched to a gene; V was cut back by 7 bases and J by 5 bases. Germline lookup yields CDR1 SQVTM and CDR2 ANQGSEA. CDR3 length equals 13 residues.

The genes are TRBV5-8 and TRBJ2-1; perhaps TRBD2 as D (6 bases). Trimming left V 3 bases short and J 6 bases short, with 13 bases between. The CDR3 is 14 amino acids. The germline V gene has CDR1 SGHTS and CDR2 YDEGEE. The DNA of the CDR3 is TGTGCCAGCAGCTCCCACGGGGGATTCAATGAGCAGTTCTTC. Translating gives CASSSHGGFNEQFF.

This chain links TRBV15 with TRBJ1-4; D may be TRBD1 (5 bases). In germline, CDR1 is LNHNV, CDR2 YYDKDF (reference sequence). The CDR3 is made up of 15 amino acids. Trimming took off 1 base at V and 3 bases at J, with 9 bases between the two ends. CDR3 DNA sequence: TGTGCCACCAGCAGAGGTCAGGGATCTAATGAAAAACTGTTTTTT. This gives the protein CATSRGQGSNEKLFF.

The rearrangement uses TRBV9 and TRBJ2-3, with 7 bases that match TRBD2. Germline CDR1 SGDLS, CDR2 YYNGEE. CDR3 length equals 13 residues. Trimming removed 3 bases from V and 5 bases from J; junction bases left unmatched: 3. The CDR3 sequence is CASSGGGQDTQYF. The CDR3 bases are TGTGCCAGCAGCGGGGGAGGGCAAGATACGCAGTATTTT.

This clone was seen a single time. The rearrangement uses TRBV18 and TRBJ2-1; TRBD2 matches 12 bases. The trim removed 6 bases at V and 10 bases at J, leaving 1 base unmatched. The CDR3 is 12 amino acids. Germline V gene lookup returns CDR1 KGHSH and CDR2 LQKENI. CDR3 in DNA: TGTGCCAGCTCGGGGACTAGCGGGGAGCAGTTCTTC. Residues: CASSGTSGEQFF.

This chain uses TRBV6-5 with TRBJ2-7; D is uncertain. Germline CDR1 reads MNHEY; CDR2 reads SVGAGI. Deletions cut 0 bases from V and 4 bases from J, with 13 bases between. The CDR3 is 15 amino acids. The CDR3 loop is CASSYSFPLIYEQYF. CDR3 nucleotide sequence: TGTGCCAGCAGTTACTCTTTTCCCTTAATTTACGAGCAGTACTTC.

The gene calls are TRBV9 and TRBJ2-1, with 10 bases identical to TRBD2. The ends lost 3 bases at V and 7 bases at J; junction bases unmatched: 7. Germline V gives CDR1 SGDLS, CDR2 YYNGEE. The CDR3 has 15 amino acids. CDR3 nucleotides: TGTGCCAGCAGCGACCCGGGACTAGCGCTTAATGAGCAGTTCTTC. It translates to CASSDPGLALNEQFF. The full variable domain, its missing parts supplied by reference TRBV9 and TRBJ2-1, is DSGVTQTPKHLITATGQRVTLRCSPRSGDLSVYWYQQSLDQGLQFLIQYYNGEERAKGNILERFSAQQFPDLHSELNLSSLELGDSALYFCASSDPGLALNEQFFGPGTRLTVL.